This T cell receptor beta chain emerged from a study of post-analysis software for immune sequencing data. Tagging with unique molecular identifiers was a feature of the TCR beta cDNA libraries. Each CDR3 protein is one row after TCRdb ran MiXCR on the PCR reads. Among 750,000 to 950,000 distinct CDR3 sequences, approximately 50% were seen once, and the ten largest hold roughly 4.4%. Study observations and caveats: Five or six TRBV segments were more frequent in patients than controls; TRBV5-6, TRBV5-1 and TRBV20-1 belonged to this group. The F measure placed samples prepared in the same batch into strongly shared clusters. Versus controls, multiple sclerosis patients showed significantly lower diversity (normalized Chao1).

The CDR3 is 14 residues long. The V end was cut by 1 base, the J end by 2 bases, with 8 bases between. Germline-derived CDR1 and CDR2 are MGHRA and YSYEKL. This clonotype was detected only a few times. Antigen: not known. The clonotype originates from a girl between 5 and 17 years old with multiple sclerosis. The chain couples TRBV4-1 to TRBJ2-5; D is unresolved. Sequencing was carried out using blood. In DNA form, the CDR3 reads TGCGCCAGCAGCCAAGCGACCGCACAAGAGACCCAGTACTTC. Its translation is CASSQATAQETQYF.